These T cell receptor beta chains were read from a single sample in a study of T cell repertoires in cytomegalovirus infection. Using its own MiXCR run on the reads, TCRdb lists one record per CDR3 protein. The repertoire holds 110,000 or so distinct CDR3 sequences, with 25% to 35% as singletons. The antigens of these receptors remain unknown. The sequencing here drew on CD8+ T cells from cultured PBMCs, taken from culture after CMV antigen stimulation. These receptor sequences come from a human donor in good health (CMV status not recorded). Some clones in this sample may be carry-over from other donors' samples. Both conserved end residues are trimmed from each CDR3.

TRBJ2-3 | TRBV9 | ASSVDGTRTDTQY
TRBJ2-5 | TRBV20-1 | SARDRSSETQY
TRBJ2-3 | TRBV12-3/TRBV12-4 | ASKEAGDTQY
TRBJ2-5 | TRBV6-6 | ASSYVRVAQTQY
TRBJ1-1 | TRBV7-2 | ASSPAAKNTEAF
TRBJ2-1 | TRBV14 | ASSNRPGNYNEQF
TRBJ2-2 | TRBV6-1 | ASSEFPSQTSGGASIGELF
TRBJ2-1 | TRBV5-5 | ASSLAHLNEQF
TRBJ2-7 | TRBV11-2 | ASRATGDEQY
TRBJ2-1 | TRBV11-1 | ASGESSYNEQF
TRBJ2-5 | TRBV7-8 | ASTPNDLQETQY
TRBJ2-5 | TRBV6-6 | ASSLLSLAGTLQETQY
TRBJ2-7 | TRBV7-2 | ASSLKFLAGGHAGVEQY
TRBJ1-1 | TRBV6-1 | ASSPTGWTEAF
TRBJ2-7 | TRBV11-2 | ASSLAFAGASSYEQY
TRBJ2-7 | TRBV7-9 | ASSIWTGHIYEQY
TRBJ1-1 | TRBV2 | ASSLPGQVGVATEAF
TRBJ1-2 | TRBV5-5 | ASSLVRGGNYGYT
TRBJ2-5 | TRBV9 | ASSAGGAETQY
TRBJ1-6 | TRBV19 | ASRDLGAPLH
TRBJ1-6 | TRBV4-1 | ASSQGAGEYSPLH
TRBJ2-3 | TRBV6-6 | ASSYVPGTASTDTQY
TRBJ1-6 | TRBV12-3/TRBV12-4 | ASSSTRMRATRSSYNSPLH
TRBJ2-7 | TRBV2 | ASSEVGQVYEQY
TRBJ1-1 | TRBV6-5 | ASSSGTEAF
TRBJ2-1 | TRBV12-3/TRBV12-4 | ASSAGGPLDEQF
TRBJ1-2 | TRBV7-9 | ASSVTEGYT
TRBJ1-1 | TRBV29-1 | SVEAGRRAEAF
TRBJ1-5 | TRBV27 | ASSIRVENQPQH
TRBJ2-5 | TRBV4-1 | ASSQDLLSETQY
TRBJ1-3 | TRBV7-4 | ASSFPDFTSGNTIY
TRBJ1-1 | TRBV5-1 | ASSTARNTEAF
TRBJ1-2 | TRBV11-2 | ASSSLGIYGYT
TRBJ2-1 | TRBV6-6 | ASSYPRGLADNEQF
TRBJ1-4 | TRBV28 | ASSLLAGGLGEKLF
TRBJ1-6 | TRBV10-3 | AISESQINSPLH
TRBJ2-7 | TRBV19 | ASRPGLSYEQY
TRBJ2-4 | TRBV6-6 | ASSYSRALAKNIQY
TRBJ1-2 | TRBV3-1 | ASSQAEYSTYGYT